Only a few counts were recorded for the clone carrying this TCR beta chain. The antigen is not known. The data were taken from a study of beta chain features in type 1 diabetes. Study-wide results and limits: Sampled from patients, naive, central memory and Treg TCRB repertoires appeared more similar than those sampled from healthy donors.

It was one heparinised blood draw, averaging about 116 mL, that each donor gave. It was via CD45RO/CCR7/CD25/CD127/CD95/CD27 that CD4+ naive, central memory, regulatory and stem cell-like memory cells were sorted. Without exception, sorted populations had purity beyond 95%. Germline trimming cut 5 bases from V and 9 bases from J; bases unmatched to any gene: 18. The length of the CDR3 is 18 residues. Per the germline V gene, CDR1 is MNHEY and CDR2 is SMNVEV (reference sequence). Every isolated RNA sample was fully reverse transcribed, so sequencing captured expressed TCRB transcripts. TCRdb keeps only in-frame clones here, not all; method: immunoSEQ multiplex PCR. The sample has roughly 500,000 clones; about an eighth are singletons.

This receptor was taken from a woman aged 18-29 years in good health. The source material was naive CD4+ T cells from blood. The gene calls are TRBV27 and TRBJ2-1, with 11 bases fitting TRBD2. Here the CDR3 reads CASSPIPGVAGGLGEQFF. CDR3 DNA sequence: TGTGCCAGCAGTCCCATCCCCGGGGTAGCGGGGGGGCTAGGTGAGCAGTTCTTC.